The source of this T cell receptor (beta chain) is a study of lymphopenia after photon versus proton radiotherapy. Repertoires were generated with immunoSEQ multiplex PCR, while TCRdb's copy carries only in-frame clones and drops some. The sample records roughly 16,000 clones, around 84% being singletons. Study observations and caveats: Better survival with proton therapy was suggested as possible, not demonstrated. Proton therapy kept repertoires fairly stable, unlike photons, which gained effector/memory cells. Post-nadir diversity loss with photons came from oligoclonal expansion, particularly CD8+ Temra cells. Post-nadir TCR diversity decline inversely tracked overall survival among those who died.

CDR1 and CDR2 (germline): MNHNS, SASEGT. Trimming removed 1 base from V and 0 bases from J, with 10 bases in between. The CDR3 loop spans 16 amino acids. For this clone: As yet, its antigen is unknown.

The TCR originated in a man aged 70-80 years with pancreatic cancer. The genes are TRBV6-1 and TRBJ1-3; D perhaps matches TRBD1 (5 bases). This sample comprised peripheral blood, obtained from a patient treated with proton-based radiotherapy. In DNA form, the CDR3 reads TGTGCCAGCAGTGAAGTCGGGGCTGCCTCTGGAAACACCATATATTTT. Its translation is CASSEVGAASGNTIYF.